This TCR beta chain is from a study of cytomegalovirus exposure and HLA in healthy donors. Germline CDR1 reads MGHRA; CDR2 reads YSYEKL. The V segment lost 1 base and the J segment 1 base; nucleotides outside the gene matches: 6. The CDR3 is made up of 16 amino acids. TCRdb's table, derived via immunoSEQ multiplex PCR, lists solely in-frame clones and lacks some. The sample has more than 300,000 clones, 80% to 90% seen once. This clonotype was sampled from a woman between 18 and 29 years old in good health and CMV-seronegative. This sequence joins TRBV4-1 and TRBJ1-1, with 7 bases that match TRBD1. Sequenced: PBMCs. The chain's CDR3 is CASSQGQGGTNTEAFF. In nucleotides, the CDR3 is TGCGCCAGCAGCCAAGGGCAGGGGGGAACGAACACTGAAGCTTTCTTT.